The rows below give T cell receptor beta chains drawn from one sample of a study of blood T cells in healthy people across ages. TCRdb recomputed calls from the 5' RACE reads with MiXCR, one row per CDR3 protein. Of 650,000 to 1,000,000 distinct CDR3 sequences detected, under 40% appear once; the ten largest clones hold 10% to 15%. The sequenced sample consisted of blood. All receptors derive from a young man in good health. Both conserved end residues are part of each CDR3. A D gene is named only where the DNA matches it firmly. Size values are once, few and many counts, or a class for expanded clones, and some rows have none.

j_call clone_size d_call v_call cdr3_nt cdr3_aa
TRBJ2-4 few . TRBV20-1 TGCAGTGCCCCTGGCGCGGTAGGTCGGAACATTCAGTACTTC CSAPGAVGRNIQYF
TRBJ2-7 few TRBD1 TRBV20-1 TGCAGTGCGCCAACCACGGACAGGGCCTACGAGCAGTACTTC CSAPTTDRAYEQYF
TRBJ2-7 . . TRBV27 TGTGCCAGCAGTCTGAAGACAGATAGCTCCTACGAACAGTACTTC CASSLKTDSSYEQYF
TRBJ2-1 few TRBD1 TRBV25-1 TGTGCCAGCAGGGACAGGGTGATATACAATGAGCAGTTCTTC CASRDRVIYNEQFF
TRBJ1-2 . . TRBV21-1 TGTGCCAGCACCTGGGACAGGGGTTACTATGGCTACACCTTC CASTWDRGYYGYTF
TRBJ2-1 . TRBD1 TRBV27 TGTGCCAGCGGTCCGGGACAGGGTGGGAATGAGCAGTTCTTC CASGPGQGGNEQFF
TRBJ1-1 few TRBD1 TRBV15 TGTGCCACCAGCCGGACAGGGCGTGGCACTGAAGCTTTCTTT CATSRTGRGTEAFF
TRBJ2-1 once . TRBV5-1 TGCGCCGGCAGCTCCGAGAAACAGGGGTTGGGAGGTGAGCAGTTCTTC CAGSSEKQGLGGEQFF
TRBJ1-5 few . TRBV7-2 TGTGCCAGCAGCGTATGGTCCTCCGCCGCGGGTCAGCCCCAGCATTTT CASSVWSSAAGQPQHF
TRBJ2-2 . . TRBV5-5 TGTGCCAGCAGCACCCCCCAGGGACCGAACACCGGGGAGCTGTTTTTT CASSTPQGPNTGELFF
TRBJ1-4 . . TRBV12-3/TRBV12-4 TGTGCCAGCACTCGACGGGGGGCGCAATATGAAAAACTGTTTTTT CASTRRGAQYEKLFF
TRBJ2-2 . . TRBV6-1 TGTGCCAGCACCCTAGGGATATTCAACACCGGGGAGCTGTTTTTT CASTLGIFNTGELFF
TRBJ2-5 few . TRBV20-1 TGCAGTGCTAGAGATTACGAGGGGATAGGGGAGACCCAGTACTTC CSARDYEGIGETQYF
TRBJ2-5 few TRBD1 TRBV20-1 TGCAGTGCTAGAGATTTAGGGCAGGGGGCAAGGGAGACCCAGTACTTC CSARDLGQGARETQYF
TRBJ2-3 . . TRBV20-1 TGCAGTGCTAGAGTGGGGATACAGGGTGGAGATACGCAGTATTTT CSARVGIQGGDTQYF